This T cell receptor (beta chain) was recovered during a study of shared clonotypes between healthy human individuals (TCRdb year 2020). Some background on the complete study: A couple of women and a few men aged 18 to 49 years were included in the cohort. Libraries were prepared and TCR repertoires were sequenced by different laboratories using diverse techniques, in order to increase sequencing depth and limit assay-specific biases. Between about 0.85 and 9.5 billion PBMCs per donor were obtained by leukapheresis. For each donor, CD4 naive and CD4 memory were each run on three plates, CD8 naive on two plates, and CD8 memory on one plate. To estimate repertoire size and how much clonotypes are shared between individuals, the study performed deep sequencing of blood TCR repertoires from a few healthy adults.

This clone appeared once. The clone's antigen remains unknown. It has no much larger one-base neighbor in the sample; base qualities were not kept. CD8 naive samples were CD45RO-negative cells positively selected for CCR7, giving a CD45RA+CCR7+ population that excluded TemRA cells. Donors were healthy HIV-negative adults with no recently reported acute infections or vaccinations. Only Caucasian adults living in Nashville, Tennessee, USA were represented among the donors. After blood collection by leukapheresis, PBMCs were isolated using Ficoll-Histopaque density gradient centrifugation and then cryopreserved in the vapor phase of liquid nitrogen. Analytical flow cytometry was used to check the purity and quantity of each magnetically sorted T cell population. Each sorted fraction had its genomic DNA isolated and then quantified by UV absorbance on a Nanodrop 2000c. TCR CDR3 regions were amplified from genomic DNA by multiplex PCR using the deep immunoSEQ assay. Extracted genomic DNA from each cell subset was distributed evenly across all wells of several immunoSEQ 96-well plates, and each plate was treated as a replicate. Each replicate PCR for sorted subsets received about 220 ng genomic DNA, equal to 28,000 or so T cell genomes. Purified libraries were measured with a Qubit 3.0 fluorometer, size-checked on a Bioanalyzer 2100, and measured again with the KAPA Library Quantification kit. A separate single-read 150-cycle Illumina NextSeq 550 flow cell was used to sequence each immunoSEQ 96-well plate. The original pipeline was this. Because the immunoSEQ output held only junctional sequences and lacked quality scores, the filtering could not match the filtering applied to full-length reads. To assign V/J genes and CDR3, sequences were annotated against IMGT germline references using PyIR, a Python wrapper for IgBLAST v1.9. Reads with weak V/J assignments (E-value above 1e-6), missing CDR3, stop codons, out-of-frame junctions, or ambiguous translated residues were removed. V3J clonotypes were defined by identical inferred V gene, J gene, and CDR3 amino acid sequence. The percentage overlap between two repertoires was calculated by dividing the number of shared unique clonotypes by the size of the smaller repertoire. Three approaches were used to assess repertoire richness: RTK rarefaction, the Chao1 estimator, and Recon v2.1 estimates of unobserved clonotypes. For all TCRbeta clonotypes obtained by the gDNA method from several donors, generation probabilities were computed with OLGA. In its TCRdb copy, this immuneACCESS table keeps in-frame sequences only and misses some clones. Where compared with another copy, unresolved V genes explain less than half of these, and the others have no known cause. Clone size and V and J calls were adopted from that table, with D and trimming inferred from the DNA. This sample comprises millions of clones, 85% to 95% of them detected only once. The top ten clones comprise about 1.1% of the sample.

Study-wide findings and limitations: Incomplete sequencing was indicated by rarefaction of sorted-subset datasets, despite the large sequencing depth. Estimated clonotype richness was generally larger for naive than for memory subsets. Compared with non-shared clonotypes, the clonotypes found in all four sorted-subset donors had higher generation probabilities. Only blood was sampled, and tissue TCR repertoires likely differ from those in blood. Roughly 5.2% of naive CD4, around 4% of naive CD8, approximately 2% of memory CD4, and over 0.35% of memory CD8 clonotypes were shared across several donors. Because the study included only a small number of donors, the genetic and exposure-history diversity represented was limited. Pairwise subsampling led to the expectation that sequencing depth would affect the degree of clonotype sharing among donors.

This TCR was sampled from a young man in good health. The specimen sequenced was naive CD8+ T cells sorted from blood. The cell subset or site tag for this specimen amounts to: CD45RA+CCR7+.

The DNA reads as follows: TGTGCCAGCAGCCCAAGAGAGGATACGCAGTATTTT. It codes for CASSPREDTQYF. Recombination joined TRBV5-8 with TRBJ2-3, with the D gene too uncertain to name. Reading the germline V gene gives CDR1 SGHTS and CDR2 YDEGEE. The junction carries 9 bases between V and J, which are trimmed by 4 bases and 6 bases respectively. The CDR3 runs 12 residues from the cysteine to the phenylalanine. The CDR3 DNA has 36 bases and is translated from base 1.